Listed here are 2 T cell receptor beta chains from one sample, sequenced in a study of molecular identifiers for immune sequencing clone quantification (dated by TCRdb to 2016 to 2018). The library was obtained by PCR. TCRdb names NextSeq 500 as the instrument used. TCRdb took the public reads, trimmed them with fastp at Q25, ran MiXCR for clone calling and kept in-frame beta chains. Rows with a matching CDR3 protein are joined into one entry that keeps the most common DNA and genes. The sample table holds some 94,000 distinct CDR3 sequences, of which approximately 23% were seen once. The ten most abundant clones make up approximately 0.78% of the sample. Sequenced input: naive CD8+ T cells from blood, with Jurkat cell RNA spiked in. Interpreted using the paper, the cell subset or site label stands for: FACS-sorted CD8+CD4-CCR7+CD45RA+ naive T cells. Receptor source: a human donor in good health. Some libraries in this study had Jurkat cell RNA spiked in.

The chain carries TRBV6-5 and TRBJ2-1, with D perhaps given as TRBD1 or TRBD2 (5 bases each). V lost 5 bases, J lost 5 bases, and 13 bases lay in between. Germline CDR1 reads MNHEY; CDR2 reads SVGAGI. This CDR3 has 14 residues. The CDR3 region is CASSPPGTDNEQFF. Here the CDR3 DNA reads TGTGCCAGCAGTCCTCCAGGGACGGACAATGAGCAGTTCTTC.

Remarks on this clonotype: A clone one base away is much larger, so this may be a read error. The DNA is omitted, as the CDR3 cannot be located on it reliably, and the CDR3 follows TCRdb's listing. The gene calls are TRBV6-2 or TRBV6-3 and TRBJ2-7. The CDR3 sequence runs 11 residues, both termini included. Germline CDR1 MNHEY, CDR2 SVGEGT. CDR3 sequence reads: CASRYSCEQYF.